Each of the 23 T cell receptor beta chains below was sequenced from the same sample in a study of T cells after posttransplantation cyclophosphamide. Assay: immunoSEQ multiplex PCR; the TCRdb copy retains only in-frame clones and omits some. The table records 1,500 to 1,900 clones, roughly three quarters of them present only once. A marrow graft followed busulfan-fludarabine conditioning, with cyclophosphamide on days +3 and +4. Sequenced here: CD4+ T cells sorted from PBMCs, sampled about 220 days after allogeneic stem cell transplant with posttransplant cyclophosphamide. The source is a female patient in her 60s who received an allogeneic stem cell transplant from an unrelated donor, was CMV-positive, and had acute GVHD only. Some T cells could come from the graft donor.

V gene TRBV5-5 combines with J gene TRBJ1-4; TRBD1 might be the D (6 bases). The germline gives CDR1 SGHKS, CDR2 YYEKEE (reference sequence). Trimming stripped 2 bases from V and 4 bases from J, with 12 bases between. The CDR3 is 15 amino acids. The CDR3 region is CASSLGGGFNEKLFF. Here the CDR3 DNA reads TGTGCCAGCAGCTTAGGGGGAGGGTTTAATGAAAAACTGTTTTTT.

The gene calls are TRBV15 and TRBJ2-6; 9 positions agree with TRBD1. CDR1 LNHNV and CDR2 YYDKDF come from the germline V gene (reference sequence). Germline trimming cut 2 bases from V and 1 base from J; bases unmatched to any gene: 3. The CDR3 runs to 17 residues. The CDR3 loop reads CATSRYGTGSGANVLTF. DNA of the CDR3: TGTGCCACCAGCAGATACGGGACAGGGTCTGGGGCCAACGTCCTGACTTTC.

Here the CDR3 reads CASSIGGTYEQYF. In DNA, the CDR3 is TGTGCCAGCAGTATAGGGGGTACCTACGAGCAGTACTTC. V is TRBV11-3 and J is TRBJ2-7; a weak D match, TRBD1 (6 bases). The CDR3 contains 13 residues. With 6 bases removed from V and 2 bases from J, the gap between germline ends came to 11 bases. Germline CDR1 and CDR2: SGHNT and YENEEA.

The chain uses TRBV7-2 and TRBJ1-2; 8 bases line up with TRBD1. The CDR3 has 15 residues. The germline CDR1 and CDR2 sequences are SGHTA and FQGNSA. J was trimmed by 3 bases and V by 2 bases; bases with no gene match: 5. The CDR3 is CASSLTMTGDYGYTF. As DNA, the CDR3 is TGTGCCAGCAGCTTAACAATGACAGGGGACTATGGCTACACCTTC.

DNA for the CDR3: TGCGCCAGCAGCCAAGATTTACTAGCGGGAGCGGTCACCGGGGAGCTGTTTTTT. This encodes CASSQDLLAGAVTGELFF. This chain connects TRBV4-3 to TRBJ2-2, with 11 bases aligning to TRBD2. The CDR3 covers 18 residues. V shed 0 bases, J shed 4 bases, and the junction held 7 bases outside the gene matches. Germline V CDR1 and CDR2: LGHNA, YSLEER.

On this clone itself: A read error may produce the germline difference seen at one junction end. Within the sample, other DNA sequences also encode this same CDR3. V and J are TRBV6-6 and TRBJ1-6; D is unclear. The CDR3 is 16 residues long. The germline gives CDR1 MNHNY, CDR2 SVGAGI (reference sequence). CDR3 coding DNA: TGTGCCAGCAGTTCCCGGAGAAGCTCCTATAATTCCCCCCTCCACTTT. Residues: CASSSRRSSYNSPLHF.

The chain has TRBV30 and TRBJ2-3; D is perhaps TRBD2 (5 bases). Germline CDR1 GTSNPN, CDR2 SVGIG (reference sequence). There are 15 residues in the CDR3. The V gene lost 2 bases and the J gene lost 4 bases, with 16 bases spanning the gap. Written as DNA, the CDR3 is TGTGCCTGGAGTATAGGACTTACCCCCCCAGATACGCAGTATTTT. This sequence encodes CAWSIGLTPPDTQYF.

The J gene is TRBJ2-5, the V gene TRBV6-5; TRBD2 agrees at 8 bases. V was pared by 7 bases and J by 3 bases, with 4 bases of the junction left unmatched. The V gene's germline CDR1 is MNHEY and CDR2 SVGAGI. CDR3 length: 13 residues. CDR3 residues: CASTIAGKETQYF. The CDR3 nucleotides read TGTGCCAGCACGATAGCGGGGAAAGAGACCCAGTACTTC.

The chain is built from TRBV6-5 and TRBJ1-1; TRBD1 might be the D (5 bases). CDR3 length: 13 residues. V shed 5 bases and J shed 1 base, with 8 bases lying between them. Germline values: CDR1 MNHEY, CDR2 SVGAGI. The CDR3 region is CASSLTGNTEAFF. CDR3 DNA: TGTGCCAGCAGTCTAACAGGGAACACTGAAGCTTTCTTT.

The CDR3 here is CASRPGGVNQPQHF. The CDR3 bases are TGTGCCAGCAGGCCAGGGGGTGTTAATCAGCCCCAGCATTTT. This chain links TRBV4-2 with TRBJ1-5; 7 bases are shared with TRBD1. Germline V gives CDR1 LGHNA, CDR2 YNFKEQ. V was clipped by 6 bases and J by 4 bases; unmatched bases: 6. CDR3 length: 14 amino acids.

This clone has only one observation. The chain has TRBV11-3 and TRBJ2-1; 10 bases are shared with TRBD1. Germline CDR1 reads SGHNT; CDR2 reads YENEEA. The CDR3 covers 15 residues. Trimming took 5 bases from V and 7 from J; bases not matched to a gene: 8. The CDR3 region is CASSARQGARNEQFF. CDR3 bases: TGTGCCAGCAGCGCTCGACAGGGGGCGAGAAATGAGCAGTTCTTC.

This chain links TRBV6-5 with TRBJ2-1, with a possible D match to TRBD2 (5 bases). Trimming removed 2 bases at V and 0 bases at J, with 11 bases between. This CDR3 is 16 amino acids long. Germline loops: CDR1 MNHEY, CDR2 SVGAGI. The DNA of the CDR3 is TGTGCCAGCAGTTACAGGTCTAGCAGCTCCTACAATGAGCAGTTCTTC. This sequence encodes CASSYRSSSSYNEQFF.

This clone was picked up a small number of times. The chain combines TRBV5-4 with TRBJ1-2; no firm D call. Germline V CDR1 and CDR2: SGHNT, YYREEE (reference sequence). Trimming cost V 6 bases and J 4 bases, with 19 bases left between them. There are 15 residues in the CDR3. CDR3 DNA sequence: TGTGCCAGCACCAGACACGCCGTGGAGGGCTATGGCTACACCTTC. It is translated as CASTRHAVEGYGYTF.

As concerns this clone: This specimen includes other DNA sequences encoding the same CDR3. The chain has TRBV7-2 and TRBJ1-6, with 7 positions matching TRBD1. V was clipped by 0 bases and J by 13 bases; unmatched bases: 9. The CDR3 loop spans 15 amino acids. Per the germline V gene, CDR1 is SGHTA and CDR2 is FQGNSA. CDR3 region: CASSLAGGAISPLHF. DNA for the CDR3: TGTGCCAGCAGCTTAGCAGGGGGCGCAATTTCCCCCCTCCACTTT. Using reference TRBV7-2 and TRBJ1-6 for the parts outside the CDR3, the full variable domain is GAGVSQSPSNKVTEKGKDVELRCDPISGHTALYWYRQSLGQGLEFLIYFQGNSAPDKSGLPSDRFSAERTGGSVSTLTIQRTQQEDSAVYLCASSLAGGAISPLHFGNGTRLTVT.

V gene TRBV7-9 combines with J gene TRBJ2-5; TRBD1 agrees at 8 bases. The CDR3 length is 15 residues. After removal of 6 bases from V and 2 bases from J, the junction contained 8 bases not matched to a gene. Germline CDR1 is SEHNR and CDR2 is FQNEAQ (reference sequence). The CDR3 sequence is CASRPGQGVQETQYF. The CDR3 DNA reads as TGTGCCAGCAGACCTGGACAGGGCGTACAAGAGACCCAGTACTTC.

This clone was seen a few times. The chain joins TRBV29-1 to TRBJ1-2; 9 nucleotides agree with TRBD1. Germline-derived CDR1 and CDR2 are SQVTM and ANQGSEA. The CDR3 has 12 amino acids. The ends lost 5 bases at V and 7 bases at J; junction bases unmatched: 5. CDR3 amino acids: CSVTRQGGGYTF. The CDR3 DNA follows: TGCAGCGTTACCAGACAGGGGGGTGGCTACACCTTC. Variable domain in full (rest from reference TRBV29-1 and TRBJ1-2): SAVISQKPSRDICQRGTSLTIQCQVDSQVTMMFWYRQQPGQSLTLIATANQGSEATYESGFVIDKFPISRPNLTFSTLTVSNMSPEDSSIYLCSVTRQGGGYTFGSGTRLTVV.

J is TRBJ2-3 and V is TRBV7-3; the D gene is possibly TRBD2 (5 bases). CDR1 is SGHTA and CDR2 is FQGTGA in the germline V gene. The V end was cut by 5 bases, the J end by 4 bases, with 10 bases between. The CDR3 has 13 amino acids. DNA of the CDR3: TGTGCCAGCAGCCCTGCGGGCGCAGATACGCAGTATTTT. It specifies CASSPAGADTQYF. The entire variable domain, with the rest obtained from reference TRBV7-3 and TRBJ2-3, is as follows: GAGVSQTPSNKVTEKGKYVELRCDPISGHTALYWYRQSLGQGPEFLIYFQGTGAADDSGLPNDRFFAVRPEGSVSTLKIQRTERGDSAVYLCASSPAGADTQYFGPGTRLTVL.

The chain links TRBV18 to TRBJ2-3; D is unclear. The germline V gene encodes CDR1 KGHSH and CDR2 LQKENI. The CDR3 loop spans 12 amino acids. Trimming took off 2 bases at V and 5 bases at J, with 5 bases between the two ends. The CDR3 coding sequence is TGTGCCAGCTCACCAATCCGAGATACGCAGTATTTT. This gives the protein CASSPIRDTQYF.

The chain couples TRBV19 to TRBJ2-3, with 8 bases identical to TRBD1. V shed 5 bases and J 0 bases; nucleotides not matched to a gene: 13. The CDR3 runs to 18 residues. Germline values: CDR1 LNHDA, CDR2 SQIVND (reference sequence). CDR3 sequence: CASSLTGTGPTSTDTQYF. The CDR3 DNA sequence: TGTGCCAGTAGTCTAACTGGGACAGGCCCGACTAGCACAGATACGCAGTATTTT.

V is TRBV7-2 and J is TRBJ1-2, with a tentative D call TRBD1 (5 bases). The V end lost 5 bases, the J end lost 8 bases, and 24 bases lay between the germline ends. The germline gives CDR1 SGHTA, CDR2 FQGNSA. CDR3 length equals 16 residues. The CDR3 nucleotides read TGTGCCAGCAGCAACCGTCTACAGCTACTAAGGGGAGGCTACACCTTC. It is translated as CASSNRLQLLRGGYTF.

The V call is TRBV27, the J call TRBJ2-7, with D possibly being TRBD2 (5 bases). V lost 6 bases and J lost 3, with 18 bases in between. The length of the CDR3 is 15 residues. Germline V gene lookup returns CDR1 MNHEY and CDR2 SMNVEV (reference sequence). CDR3 in DNA: TGTGCCAGCAGCCCCGGGAAGGTGGCCCTCTACGAGCAGTACTTC. Its translation: CASSPGKVALYEQYF.

The chain joins TRBV27 to TRBJ2-7; tentatively, D is TRBD1 (6 bases). The CDR3 totals 13 residues. CDR1 is MNHEY, CDR2 SMNVEV, per germline (reference sequence). Trimming left V 3 bases short and J 6 bases short, with 12 bases between. In nucleotides, the CDR3 is TGTGCCAGCAGTTTCAGGGGCAGTTCCGAGCAGTACTTC. It yields the protein CASSFRGSSEQYF.

This rearrangement joins TRBV6-5 to TRBJ1-2; D perhaps matches TRBD1 (6 bases). Germline V lookup: CDR1 MNHEY, CDR2 SVGAGI. V was cut by 10 bases and J by 5 bases, with 14 bases left in between. The CDR3 runs to 12 residues. The CDR3 is CAIQQGGYGYTF. CDR3 nucleotides: TGTGCCATCCAACAGGGAGGGTATGGCTACACCTTC.